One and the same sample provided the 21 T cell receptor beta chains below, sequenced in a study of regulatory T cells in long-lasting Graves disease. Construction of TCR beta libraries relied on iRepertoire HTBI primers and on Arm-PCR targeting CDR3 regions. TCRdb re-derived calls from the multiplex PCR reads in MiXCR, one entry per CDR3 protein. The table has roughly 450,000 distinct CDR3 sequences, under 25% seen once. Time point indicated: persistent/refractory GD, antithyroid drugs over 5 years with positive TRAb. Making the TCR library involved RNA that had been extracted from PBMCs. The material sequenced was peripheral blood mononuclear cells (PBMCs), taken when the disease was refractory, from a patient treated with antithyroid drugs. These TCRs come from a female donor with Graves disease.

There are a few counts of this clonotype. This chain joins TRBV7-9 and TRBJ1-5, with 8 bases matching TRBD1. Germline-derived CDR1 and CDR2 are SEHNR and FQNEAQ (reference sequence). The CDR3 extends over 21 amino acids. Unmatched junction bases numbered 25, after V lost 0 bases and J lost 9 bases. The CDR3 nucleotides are TGTGCCAGCAGCTTAGCGCCCCCGGGACAGGCAGATCGGTCGGTCATTTGGCCCCAGCATTTT. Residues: CASSLAPPGQADRSVIWPQHF.

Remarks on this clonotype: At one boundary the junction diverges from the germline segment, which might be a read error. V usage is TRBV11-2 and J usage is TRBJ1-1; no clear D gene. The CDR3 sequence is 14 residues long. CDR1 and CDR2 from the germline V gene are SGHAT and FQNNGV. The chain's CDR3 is CASRLGRMNTEAFF. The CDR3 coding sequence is TGTGCCAGCAGGTTAGGACGGATGAACACTGAAGCTTTCTTT.

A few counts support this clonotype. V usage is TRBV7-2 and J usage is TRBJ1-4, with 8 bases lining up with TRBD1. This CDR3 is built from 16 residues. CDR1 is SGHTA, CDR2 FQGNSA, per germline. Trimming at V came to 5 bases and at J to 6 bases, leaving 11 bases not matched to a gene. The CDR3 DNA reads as TGTGCCAGCAGCCCATCTGCCGGGACAGGCCATGAAAAACTGTTTTTT. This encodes CASSPSAGTGHEKLFF.

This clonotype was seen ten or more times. CDR3 coding DNA: TGTGCCAGCACAGACGAAGGGGAAGAGGGCTACACCTTC. Translation: CASTDEGEEGYTF. The chain employs TRBV28 and TRBJ1-2, with D perhaps TRBD1 (5 bases). CDR3 length: 13 residues. CDR1 and CDR2 from the germline V gene are MDHEN and SYDVKM. Trimming cost V 7 bases and J 8 bases, with 17 bases left between them.

The CDR3 spells CASSGTGLYNEQFF. The CDR3 coding sequence is TGTGCCAGCAGTGGGACAGGGTTGTACAATGAGCAGTTCTTC. The chain joins TRBV12-3 or TRBV12-4 to TRBJ2-1, with 9 nucleotides matching TRBD1. The CDR3 totals 14 residues. Trimming cost V 5 bases and J 4 bases; bases outside gene matches: 3.

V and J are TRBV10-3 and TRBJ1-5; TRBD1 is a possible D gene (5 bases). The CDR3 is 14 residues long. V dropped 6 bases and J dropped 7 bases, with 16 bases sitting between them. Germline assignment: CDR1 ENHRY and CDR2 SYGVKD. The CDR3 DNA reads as TGTGCCATCAGCGCCGGTTTGGGGGAACAGCCCCAGCATTTT. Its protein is CAISAGLGEQPQHF.

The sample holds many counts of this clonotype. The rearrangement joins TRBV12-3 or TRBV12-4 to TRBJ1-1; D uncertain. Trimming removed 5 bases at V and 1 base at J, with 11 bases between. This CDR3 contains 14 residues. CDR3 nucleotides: TGTGCCAGCAGTCAGGACGGCTGGAACACTGAAGCTTTCTTT. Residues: CASSQDGWNTEAFF.

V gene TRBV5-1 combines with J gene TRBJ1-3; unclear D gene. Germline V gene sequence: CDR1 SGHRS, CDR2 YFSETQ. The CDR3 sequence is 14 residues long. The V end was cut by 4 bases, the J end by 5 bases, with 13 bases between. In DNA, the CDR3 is TGCGCCAGCAGCCAGGACGGTCCAAGAAACACCATATATTTT. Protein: CASSQDGPRNTIYF.

CDR3 loop: CASSRGGGDIQYF. The CDR3, as DNA: TGCGCCAGCAGCCGAGGGGGCGGGGACATTCAGTACTTC. The chain combines TRBV4-3 with TRBJ2-4; TRBD1 is a possible D gene (7 bases). The germline V and J ends were trimmed by 4 bases and 8 bases, with 12 bases remaining between them. The CDR3 is 13 amino acids. Germline V gives CDR1 LGHNA, CDR2 YSLEER.

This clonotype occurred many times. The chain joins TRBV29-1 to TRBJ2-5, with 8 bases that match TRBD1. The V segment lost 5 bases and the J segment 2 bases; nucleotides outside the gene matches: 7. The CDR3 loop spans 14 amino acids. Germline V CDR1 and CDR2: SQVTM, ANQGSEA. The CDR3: CSVLSRTGQETQYF. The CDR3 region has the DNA TGCAGCGTTCTCAGCCGGACAGGGCAAGAGACCCAGTACTTC.

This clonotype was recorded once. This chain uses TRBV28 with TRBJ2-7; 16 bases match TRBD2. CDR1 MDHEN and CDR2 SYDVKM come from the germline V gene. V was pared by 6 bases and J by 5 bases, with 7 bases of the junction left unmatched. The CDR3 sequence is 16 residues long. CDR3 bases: TGTGCCAGCAGCCGGATAGGGACTAGCGGGAGGGACGAGCAGTACTTC. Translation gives CASSRIGTSGRDEQYF. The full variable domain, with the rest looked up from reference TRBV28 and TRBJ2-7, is DVKVTQSSRYLVKRTGEKVFLECVQDMDHENMFWYRQDPGLGLRLIYFSYDVKMKEKGDIPEGYSVSREKKERFSLILESASTNQTSMYLCASSRIGTSGRDEQYFGPGTRLTVT.

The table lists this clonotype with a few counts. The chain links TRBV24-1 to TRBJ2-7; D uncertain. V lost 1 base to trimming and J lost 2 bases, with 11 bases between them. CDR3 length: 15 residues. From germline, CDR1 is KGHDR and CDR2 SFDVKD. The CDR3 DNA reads TGTGCCACCAGTGATTTTCCCCAGGTTCCCTACGAGCAGTACTTC. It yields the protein CATSDFPQVPYEQYF.

CDR3 sequence: CASSPIEGRPEQYF. CDR3 DNA: TGTGCCAGCTCACCAATCGAAGGCCGTCCCGAGCAGTACTTC. This rearrangement joins TRBV18 to TRBJ2-7; D remains unclear. Germline V gene sequence: CDR1 KGHSH, CDR2 LQKENI. Trimming removed 2 bases from V and 6 bases from J, with 14 bases in between. The CDR3 spans 14 residues.

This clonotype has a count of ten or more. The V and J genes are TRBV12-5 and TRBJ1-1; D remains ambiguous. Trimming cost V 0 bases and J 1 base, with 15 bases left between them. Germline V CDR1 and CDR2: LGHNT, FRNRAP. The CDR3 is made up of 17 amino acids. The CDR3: CASGLVRDNPKNTEAFF. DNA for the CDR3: TGTGCTAGTGGTTTGGTACGGGATAACCCCAAGAACACTGAAGCTTTCTTT.

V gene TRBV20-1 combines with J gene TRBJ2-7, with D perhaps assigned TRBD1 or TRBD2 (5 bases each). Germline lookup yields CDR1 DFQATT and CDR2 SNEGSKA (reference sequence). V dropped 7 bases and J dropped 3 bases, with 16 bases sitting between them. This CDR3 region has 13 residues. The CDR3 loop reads CSGSGTDLYEQYF. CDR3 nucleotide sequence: TGCAGTGGTTCCGGGACCGATCTCTACGAGCAGTACTTC.

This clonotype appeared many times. The CDR3 DNA follows: TGTGCCAGCATTGGGATTAACACCGGGGAGCTGTTTTTT. It translates to CASIGINTGELFF. The genes are TRBV28 and TRBJ2-2; D is uncertain. CDR3 size: 13 residues. CDR1 MDHEN and CDR2 SYDVKM come from the germline V gene. V dropped 7 bases and J dropped 2 bases, with 8 bases sitting between them.

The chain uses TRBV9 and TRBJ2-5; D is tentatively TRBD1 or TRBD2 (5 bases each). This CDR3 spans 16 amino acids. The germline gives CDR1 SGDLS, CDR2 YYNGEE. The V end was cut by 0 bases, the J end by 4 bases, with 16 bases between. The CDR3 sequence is CASSVAVSGAGETQYF. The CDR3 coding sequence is TGTGCCAGCAGCGTAGCAGTATCCGGGGCTGGAGAGACCCAGTACTTC.

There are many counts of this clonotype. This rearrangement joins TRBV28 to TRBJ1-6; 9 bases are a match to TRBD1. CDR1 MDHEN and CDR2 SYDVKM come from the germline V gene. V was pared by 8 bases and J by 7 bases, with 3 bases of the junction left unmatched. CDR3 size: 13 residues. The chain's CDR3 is CASAGTGNSPLHF. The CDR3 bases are TGTGCCAGCGCCGGGACAGGGAATTCACCCCTCCACTTT.

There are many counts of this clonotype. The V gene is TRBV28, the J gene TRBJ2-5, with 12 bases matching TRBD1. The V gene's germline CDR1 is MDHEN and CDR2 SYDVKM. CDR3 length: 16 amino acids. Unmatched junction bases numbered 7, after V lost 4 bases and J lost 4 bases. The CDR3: CASSSARDRGRETQYF. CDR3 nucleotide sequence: TGTGCCAGCAGTTCGGCCCGGGACAGGGGGCGAGAGACCCAGTACTTC. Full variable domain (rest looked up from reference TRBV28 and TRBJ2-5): DVKVTQSSRYLVKRTGEKVFLECVQDMDHENMFWYRQDPGLGLRLIYFSYDVKMKEKGDIPEGYSVSREKKERFSLILESASTNQTSMYLCASSSARDRGRETQYFGPGTRLLVL.

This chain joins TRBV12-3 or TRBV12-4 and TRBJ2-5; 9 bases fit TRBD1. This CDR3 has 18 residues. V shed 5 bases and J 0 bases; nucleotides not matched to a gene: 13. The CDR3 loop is CASSRLNRDRAYQETQYF. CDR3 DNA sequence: TGTGCCAGCAGTCGTCTTAATCGGGACAGGGCGTACCAAGAGACCCAGTACTTC.

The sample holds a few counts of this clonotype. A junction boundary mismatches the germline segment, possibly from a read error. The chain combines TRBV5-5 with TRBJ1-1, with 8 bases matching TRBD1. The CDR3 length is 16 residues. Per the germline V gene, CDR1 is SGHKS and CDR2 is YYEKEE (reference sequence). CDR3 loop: CASSLPFHRGGTEVFF. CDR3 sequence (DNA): TGTGCCAGCAGCTTGCCCTTCCACAGGGGGGGAACTGAAGTTTTCTTT.